Listed below are T cell receptor beta chains from one sample, sequenced in a study of blood T cell repertoires in COVID-19. Some clones are missing from TCRdb's copy, which holds only in-frame ones; the method was immunoSEQ multiplex PCR. The sample contains about 200,000 clones, roughly 92% of which appear only once. Sequencing was performed on peripheral blood. Every receptor here comes from a man under 40 with COVID-19, enrolled during active disease. Both conserved end residues are trimmed from each CDR3. D genes are given only for firm matches. Expanded clones are given a class, and other clones once, few, many or no size at all.

cdr3_aa	j_call	v_call	clone_size	d_call
ASSWTTSGQNNEKLF	TRBJ1-4	TRBV5-1	-	TRBD1
ASSRESGQNLGGYT	TRBJ1-2	TRBV4-1	-	TRBD1
ASSREGGNTEAF	TRBJ1-1	TRBV7-3	-	-
ASSVAAGNNSPLH	TRBJ1-6	TRBV9	once	-
ASSYSYDNLNEKLF	TRBJ1-4	TRBV6-5	-	-
ASSSDTNTEAF	TRBJ1-1	TRBV5-6	-	-
ASSDSGGLNTEAF	TRBJ1-1	TRBV18	-	-
ASSSEYTDTQY	TRBJ2-3	TRBV11-1	-	-
ASSLSSWATGGREKLF	TRBJ1-4	TRBV5-1	-	TRBD1
ASSVAAGGNYGYT	TRBJ1-2	TRBV9	-	TRBD1
ASSKGPAGTGHGYT	TRBJ1-2	TRBV19	-	TRBD1
AISPGGARDIQY	TRBJ2-4	TRBV10-3	-	-